Shown below are 3 T cell receptor beta chains from a single sample sequenced in a study of tumour-infiltrating T cells in Burkitt lymphoma (dated by TCRdb to about 2020). Library preparation used the immunoSEQ multiplex PCR assay. TCRdb obtained this table from immuneACCESS and retained in-frame rearrangements with V and J assigned. These tables miss some clones; where compared with another copy, unresolved V genes account for less than half of the shortfall, and the remainder is unexplained. For this sample there are 11,000 to 15,000 clones; 85% appear just once. Approximately 1.5% of the sample comes from the top ten. Sequencing input: tumor tissue. The origin of the receptors is a human donor with diffuse large B-cell lymphoma.

The chain carries TRBV6-1 and TRBJ1-1; no clear D gene. In germline, CDR1 is MNHNS, CDR2 SASEGT. CDR3 size: 13 residues. V shed 3 bases and J shed 4 bases, with 9 bases lying between them. This CDR3 reads CASSERDGTEAFF. DNA of the CDR3: TGTGCCAGCAGTGAGAGGGATGGCACTGAAGCTTTCTTT.

The chain employs TRBV19 and TRBJ2-5; 8 bases map to TRBD1. The CDR3 has 19 amino acids. Trimming at V came to 1 base and at J to 3 bases, leaving 16 bases not matched to a gene. Germline loops: CDR1 LNHDA, CDR2 SQIVND (reference sequence). The CDR3 loop reads CASSIVFTGGLNQEETQYF. In DNA form, the CDR3 reads TGTGCCAGTAGTATAGTATTCACAGGGGGTTTGAACCAAGAAGAGACCCAGTACTTC.

V gene TRBV5-6 combines with J gene TRBJ2-1; D unresolved. Germline values: CDR1 SGHDT, CDR2 YYEEEE. Trimming shortened V by 2 bases and J by 10 bases, and 22 bases separated the two germline ends. This CDR3 comprises 16 residues. CDR3 DNA sequence: TGTGCCAGCAGCTTACCCGGACCGGCGAGTTCCCGGGAGCAGTTCTTC. It yields the protein CASSLPGPASSREQFF.